A single sample is the source of the 20 T cell receptor beta chains below, sequenced in a study of cytomegalovirus exposure and HLA in healthy donors. Primers: 60 Vbeta forward and 13 Jbeta reverse. Some clones are missing from TCRdb's copy, which holds only in-frame ones; the method was immunoSEQ multiplex PCR. The sample lists tens of thousands of clones; approximately 73% were seen once. What was sequenced was PBMCs. All receptors come from a man aged 50-60 years in good health and CMV-seronegative.

The rearrangement links TRBV9 to TRBJ2-6; 13 bases are shared with TRBD2. V gave up 3 bases and J gave up 2 bases; unmatched junction bases: 5. In germline, CDR1 is SGDLS, CDR2 YYNGEE. The CDR3 contains 18 residues. Written as DNA, the CDR3 is TGTGCCAGCAGCGGGGGACTAGCGGGGCTTGCTGGGGCCAACGTCCTGACTTTC. Translating gives CASSGGLAGLAGANVLTF. Supplemented by reference TRBV9 and TRBJ2-6, the full variable domain reads DSGVTQTPKHLITATGQRVTLRCSPRSGDLSVYWYQQSLDQGLQFLIQYYNGEERAKGNILERFSAQQFPDLHSELNLSSLELGDSALYFCASSGGLAGLAGANVLTFGAGSRLTVL.

The J gene is TRBJ2-1, the V gene TRBV5-1; 15 bases match TRBD2. The CDR3 extends over 17 amino acids. V lost 2 bases, J lost 3 bases, and 3 bases stayed unmatched. Germline-derived CDR1 and CDR2 are SGHRS and YFSETQ. CDR3 sequence: CASSFGLAGGGYNEQFF. For the CDR3, the DNA is TGCGCCAGCAGCTTTGGACTAGCGGGGGGGGGCTACAATGAGCAGTTCTTC. The variable domain in full, with the rest retrieved from reference TRBV5-1 and TRBJ2-1, is KAGVTQTPRYLIKTRGQQVTLSCSPISGHRSVSWYQQTPGQGLQFLFEYFSETQRNKGNFPGRFSGRQFSNSRSEMNVSTLELGDSALYLCASSFGLAGGGYNEQFFGPGTRLTVL.

The V gene is TRBV6-5, the J gene TRBJ2-5; 9 positions match TRBD2. The ends lost 4 bases at V and 5 bases at J; junction bases unmatched: 5. Germline CDR1 is MNHEY and CDR2 is SVGAGI. The CDR3 is made up of 14 amino acids. This CDR3 is CASSSRTSVETQYF. The CDR3 nucleotides are TGTGCCAGCAGTTCCCGGACTAGCGTTGAGACCCAGTACTTC.

The sample holds a few counts of this clone. The rearrangement joins TRBV5-1 to TRBJ1-4; 9 positions match TRBD1. The CDR3 is made up of 15 amino acids. Germline CDR1 reads SGHRS; CDR2 reads YFSETQ. Trimming cost V 0 bases and J 8 bases; bases outside gene matches: 5. DNA for the CDR3: TGCGCCAGCAGCTTGGACAGGGGGCTCGGGGAAAAACTGTTTTTT. As protein: CASSLDRGLGEKLFF.

The CDR3 sequence is CASSPPDSSTDTQYF. In DNA, the CDR3 is TGTGCCAGCTCACCACCGGACTCCTCCACAGATACGCAGTATTTT. The rearrangement joins TRBV18 to TRBJ2-3, with a possible D match to TRBD2 (5 bases). CDR1 KGHSH and CDR2 LQKENI come from the germline V gene. This CDR3 region has 15 residues. Trimming removed 0 bases from V and 2 bases from J, with 9 bases in between.

This chain connects TRBV5-1 to TRBJ1-6; 8 positions agree with TRBD1. The CDR3 sequence is 17 residues long. Germline assignment: CDR1 SGHRS and CDR2 YFSETQ. The V segment lost 8 bases and the J segment 0 bases; nucleotides outside the gene matches: 10. The CDR3 region is CASRGQGESSYNSPLHF. The DNA for the CDR3 is TGCGCCAGTCGAGGACAGGGCGAGAGCTCCTATAATTCACCCCTCCACTTT.

V usage is TRBV30 and J usage is TRBJ2-5; 9 positions match TRBD2. The CDR3 length is 16 residues. V gave up 0 bases and J gave up 4 bases; unmatched junction bases: 9. CDR1 and CDR2 (germline): GTSNPN, SVGIG (reference sequence). CDR3 coding DNA: TGTGCCTGGAGTGTATTGGAGCGGGGGGTTCGAGAGACCCAGTACTTC. Translated: CAWSVLERGVRETQYF. The full variable domain, in which reference TRBV30 and TRBJ2-5 provide the parts outside the CDR3, is SQTIHQWPATLVQPVGSPLSLECTVEGTSNPNLYWYRQAAGRGLQLLFYSVGIGQISSEVPQNLSASRPQDRQFILSSKKLLLSDSGFYLCAWSVLERGVRETQYFGPGTRLLVL.

The genes are TRBV14 and TRBJ1-2; perhaps TRBD1 as D (5 bases). V lost 1 base and J 4 bases, leaving 13 bases between the germline ends. Germline CDR1 and CDR2: SGHDN and FVKESK. The CDR3 totals 15 residues. The CDR3 spells CASSQAGGASYGYTF. The CDR3 nucleotides are TGTGCCAGCAGCCAAGCTGGAGGGGCCAGCTATGGCTACACCTTC.

CDR3 region: CASSPRTGQRGYTF. In DNA form, the CDR3 reads TGTGCCAGCAGCCCCCGGACAGGTCAGCGTGGCTACACCTTC. The V call is TRBV2, the J call TRBJ1-2; 7 bases align to TRBD1. J gave up 7 bases and V 6 bases, and 11 bases lay outside the gene matches. Germline-derived CDR1 and CDR2 are SNHLY and FYNNEI. The length of the CDR3 is 14 residues.

This clone was seen just once. V usage is TRBV6-5 and J usage is TRBJ2-5; 7 bases align to TRBD1. The germline V gene encodes CDR1 MNHEY and CDR2 SVGAGI. V shed 8 bases, J shed 5 bases, and the junction held 2 bases outside the gene matches. There are 11 residues in the CDR3. The CDR3: CASGQVETQYF. CDR3 DNA sequence: TGTGCCAGCGGACAGGTGGAGACCCAGTACTTC.

This clone was detected a few times. The chain links TRBV7-9 to TRBJ2-5; D gene uncertain. The V gene lost 6 bases and the J gene lost 5 bases, with 7 bases spanning the gap. CDR1 is SEHNR, CDR2 FQNEAQ, per germline (reference sequence). The CDR3 has 11 residues. CDR3 DNA: TGTGCCAGCAGATCGCGGGAGACCCAGTACTTC. Residues: CASRSRETQYF.

V gene TRBV7-2 combines with J gene TRBJ1-1; unclear D gene. The V and J ends lost 7 bases and 5 bases respectively, with 20 bases between them. Germline V gene sequence: CDR1 SGHTA, CDR2 FQGNSA. The length of the CDR3 is 15 residues. CDR3 protein: CASTLTITGLTEAFF. CDR3 sequence (DNA): TGTGCCAGCACCCTCACGATTACCGGGTTGACTGAAGCTTTCTTT.

This clone was counted between two and nine times. The rearrangement joins TRBV5-6 to TRBJ2-7; TRBD1 is a possible D gene (6 bases). This CDR3 region has 15 residues. V was shortened by 1 base and J by 1 base, with 12 bases between the two germline ends. Germline V CDR1 and CDR2: SGHDT, YYEEEE. CDR3 region: CASSLMVRGSYEQYF. Written as DNA, the CDR3 is TGTGCCAGCAGCTTGATGGTAAGGGGGTCCTACGAGCAGTACTTC.

The CDR3 sequence is CASTGQSYEQYF. CDR3 nucleotides: TGTGCCAGCACTGGACAATCCTACGAGCAGTACTTC. This chain joins TRBV2 and TRBJ2-7; D is perhaps TRBD1 (5 bases). V was cut by 7 bases and J by 1 base, with 8 bases left in between. The CDR3 covers 12 residues. CDR1 and CDR2 (germline): SNHLY, FYNNEI.

The V gene is TRBV20-1, the J gene TRBJ1-1, with D possibly TRBD1 on 6 matching bases. Trimming cost V 5 bases and J 6 bases, with 10 bases left between them. CDR1 is DFQATT, CDR2 SNEGSKA, per germline (reference sequence). The CDR3 has 11 amino acids. This CDR3 is CSAGPGAEAFF. In DNA form, the CDR3 reads TGCAGTGCTGGCCCAGGGGCTGAAGCTTTCTTT.

The rearrangement uses TRBV27 and TRBJ2-3, with D maybe TRBD1 (6 bases). Germline V gives CDR1 MNHEY, CDR2 SMNVEV (reference sequence). The CDR3 is made up of 19 amino acids. Trimming took 6 bases from V and 0 from J, leaving 25 bases between them. The CDR3 loop reads CASSRRLRLRTVSTDTQYF. Written as DNA, the CDR3 is TGTGCCAGCAGCCGGCGGCTACGGCTCAGGACAGTTAGCACAGATACGCAGTATTTT.

The chain couples TRBV19 to TRBJ1-3, with no clear D. The CDR3 runs to 13 residues. Germline CDR1 is LNHDA and CDR2 is SQIVND (reference sequence). V lost 3 bases to trimming and J lost 3 bases, with 6 bases between them. The CDR3 nucleotides read TGTGCCAGTAGTATGGCCGATGGAAACACCATATATTTT. Encoded protein: CASSMADGNTIYF. Full variable domain (rest looked up from reference TRBV19 and TRBJ1-3): DGGITQSPKYLFRKEGQNVTLSCEQNLNHDAMYWYRQDPGQGLRLIYYSQIVNDFQKGDIAEGYSVSREKKESFPLTVTSAQKNPTAFYLCASSMADGNTIYFGEGSWLTVV.

V usage is TRBV4-1 and J usage is TRBJ1-5, with a weak D call TRBD1 (6 bases). The CDR3 loop spans 15 amino acids. Germline CDR1 is MGHRA and CDR2 is YSYEKL. V was trimmed by 0 bases and J by 7 bases, leaving 13 bases between them. CDR3 DNA: TGCGCCAGCAGCCAAGAGTGGGGGGGCCCCCAGCCCCAGCATTTT. Translation gives CASSQEWGGPQPQHF.

As for this clone: A junction end diverges from the germline sequence, so it may reflect a read error. In nucleotides, the CDR3 is TGTGCCAGCAGTGAGAGAGGGGGCAGGGGGCTCTTC. Translating it yields CASSERGGRGLF. V and J are TRBV6-1 and TRBJ2-4, with 8 bases identical to TRBD1. Per germline, CDR1 MNHNS and CDR2 SASEGT. The CDR3 has 12 amino acids.

V and J are TRBV5-1 and TRBJ2-5; the match to TRBD2 covers 12 bases. Germline lookup yields CDR1 SGHRS and CDR2 YFSETQ. This CDR3 contains 15 residues. J lost 3 bases, V lost 5 bases, and 5 bases had no gene match. As DNA, the CDR3 is TGCGCCAGCAGGATTACTAGCGGGGGGAAAGAGACCCAGTACTTC. Translated: CASRITSGGKETQYF.